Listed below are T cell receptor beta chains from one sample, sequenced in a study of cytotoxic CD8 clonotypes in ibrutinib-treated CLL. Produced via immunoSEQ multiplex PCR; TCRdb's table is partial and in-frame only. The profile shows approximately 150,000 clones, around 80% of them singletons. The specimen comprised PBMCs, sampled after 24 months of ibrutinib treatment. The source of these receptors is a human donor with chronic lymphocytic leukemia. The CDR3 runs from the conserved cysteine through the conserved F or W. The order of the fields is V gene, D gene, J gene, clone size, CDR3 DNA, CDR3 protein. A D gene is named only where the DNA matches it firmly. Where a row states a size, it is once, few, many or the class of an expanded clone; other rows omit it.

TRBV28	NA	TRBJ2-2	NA	TGTGCCAGCAGTCCCCTCCAACAGGAGCTGTTTTTT	CASSPLQQELFF
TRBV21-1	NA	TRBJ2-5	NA	TGTGCCAGCAGCAAAGGGGAGAACAGAAAAGAGACCCAGTACTTC	CASSKGENRKETQYF
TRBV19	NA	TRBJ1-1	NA	TGTGCCAGTAGTCGGGGGGACACTGAAGCTTTCTTT	CASSRGDTEAFF
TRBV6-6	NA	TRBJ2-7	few	TGTCTATCCAGGGGCAGCTACGAGCAGTACTTC	CLSRGSYEQYF
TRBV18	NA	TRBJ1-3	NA	TGTGCCAGCTCACCGAGCCGAGGGAGTGGAAACACCATATATTTT	CASSPSRGSGNTIYF
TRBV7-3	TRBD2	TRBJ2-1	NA	TGTGCCAGCAGCTTACCCCGACTAGCGGGAGTTGACTACAATGAGCAGTTCTTC	CASSLPRLAGVDYNEQFF
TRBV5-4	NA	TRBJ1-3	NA	TGTGCCAGCAGCTTGTTTGGAAACACCATATATTTT	CASSLFGNTIYF
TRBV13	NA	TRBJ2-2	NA	TGTGCCAGCAGCGACCCGGGGGCCGGGGAGCTGTTTTTT	CASSDPGAGELFF
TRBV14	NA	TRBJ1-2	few	TGTGCCAGCAGCCAAGGATTCCAGGGGACACGCTATGGCTACACCTTC	CASSQGFQGTRYGYTF
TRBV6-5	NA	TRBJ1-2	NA	TGTGCCAGCAGTTACTTAGGAAATGGCTACACCTTC	CASSYLGNGYTF
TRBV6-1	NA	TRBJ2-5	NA	TGTGCCAGCAGTGAAGCAGTGTGGGGGCGACGGGGCCAAGAGACCCAGTACTTC	CASSEAVWGRRGQETQYF
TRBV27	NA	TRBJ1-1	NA	TGTGCCAGCAACCCCAGGGGTGGTGAAGCTTTCTTT	CASNPRGGEAFF
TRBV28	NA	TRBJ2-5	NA	TGTGCCAGCAGTTCCCCGGAGACCCAGTACTTC	CASSSPETQYF
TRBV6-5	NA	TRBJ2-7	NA	TGTGCCAGCAGCCCTGGTCCCTACTACGAGCAGTACTTC	CASSPGPYYEQYF